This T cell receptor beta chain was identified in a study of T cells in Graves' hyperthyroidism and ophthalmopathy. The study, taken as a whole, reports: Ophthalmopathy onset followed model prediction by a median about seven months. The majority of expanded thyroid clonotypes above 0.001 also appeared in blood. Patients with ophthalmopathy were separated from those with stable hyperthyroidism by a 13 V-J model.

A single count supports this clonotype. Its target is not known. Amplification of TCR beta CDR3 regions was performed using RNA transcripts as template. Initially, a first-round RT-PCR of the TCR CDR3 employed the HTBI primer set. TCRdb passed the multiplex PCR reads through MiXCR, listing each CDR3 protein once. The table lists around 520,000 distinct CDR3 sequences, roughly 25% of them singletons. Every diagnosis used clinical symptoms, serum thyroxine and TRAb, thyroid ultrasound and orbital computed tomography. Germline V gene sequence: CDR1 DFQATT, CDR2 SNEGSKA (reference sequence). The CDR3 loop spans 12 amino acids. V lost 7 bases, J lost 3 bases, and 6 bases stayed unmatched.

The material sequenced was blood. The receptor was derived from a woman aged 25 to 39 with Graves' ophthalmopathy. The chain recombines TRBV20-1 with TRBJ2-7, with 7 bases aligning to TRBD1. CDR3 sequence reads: CSGDSSRYEQYF. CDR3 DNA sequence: TGCAGTGGGGACAGCTCACGCTACGAGCAGTACTTC.